These 23 T cell receptor beta chains originate from one sample sequenced in a study of cytomegalovirus exposure and HLA in healthy donors. In the PCR, 60 Vbeta and 13 Jbeta primers were used. Repertoires were generated with immunoSEQ multiplex PCR, while TCRdb's copy carries only in-frame clones and drops some. Of some 120,000 clones listed, approximately 72% are singletons. Sequencing input: PBMCs. These receptors came from a woman between 45 and 60 years old in good health and CMV-seropositive.

The rearrangement joins TRBV5-6 to TRBJ2-1; D may be TRBD2 (6 bases). V was shortened by 4 bases and J by 3 bases, with 11 bases between the two germline ends. The CDR3 spans 14 residues. Per germline, CDR1 SGHDT and CDR2 YYEEEE. This chain's CDR3 is CASSGGRLYNEQFF. DNA of the CDR3: TGTGCCAGCAGCGGGGGGAGACTCTACAATGAGCAGTTCTTC.

The chain joins TRBV5-1 to TRBJ1-5; TRBD1 matches at 9 bases. Unmatched junction bases numbered 6, after V lost 3 bases and J lost 8 bases. CDR3 length: 14 residues. CDR1 and CDR2 from the germline V gene are SGHRS and YFSETQ. The DNA of the CDR3 is TGCGCCAGCAGCTCACAGGGGGCGGGGGAGCCCCAGCATTTT. Protein sequence: CASSSQGAGEPQHF.

The V call is TRBV4-3, the J call TRBJ1-1; 7 bases line up with TRBD1. V dropped 6 bases and J dropped 4; count of bases not matched to a gene: 5. CDR3 length: 13 amino acids. Per germline, CDR1 LGHNA and CDR2 YSLEER. The CDR3 protein is CASRKQGITEAFF. The CDR3 DNA is TGCGCCAGCAGAAAACAGGGGATCACTGAAGCTTTCTTT.

The chain joins TRBV9 to TRBJ1-2; D possibly corresponds to TRBD1 (6 bases). Germline CDR1 is SGDLS and CDR2 is YYNGEE. Deletions cut 4 bases from V and 2 bases from J, with 21 bases between. The CDR3 extends over 17 amino acids. DNA of the CDR3: TGTGCCAGCAGCTTAGGGGGAGGGACCCGTTTAAACTATGGCTACACCTTC. Its protein product is CASSLGGGTRLNYGYTF.

The genes are TRBV27 and TRBJ1-5; TRBD1 might be the D (6 bases). The V gene lost 4 bases and the J gene lost 4 bases, with 8 bases spanning the gap. CDR1 is MNHEY, CDR2 SMNVEV, per germline (reference sequence). This CDR3 contains 13 residues. This chain's CDR3 is CASSSGVNQPQHF. CDR3 nucleotide sequence: TGTGCCAGCAGTTCAGGGGTGAATCAGCCCCAGCATTTT.

The genes are TRBV15 and TRBJ2-5, with 8 positions matching TRBD2. The CDR3 has 15 residues. V was pared by 3 bases and J by 2 bases, with 5 bases of the junction left unmatched. Germline V gene data show CDR1 as LNHNV and CDR2 as YYDKDF (reference sequence). CDR3 loop: CATSSPGLGQETQYF. The DNA for the CDR3 is TGTGCCACCAGCAGCCCGGGACTAGGTCAAGAGACCCAGTACTTC.

This chain joins TRBV5-1 and TRBJ2-3; D not certain. V was cut by 4 bases and J by 3 bases, with 12 bases left in between. Germline V gene sequence: CDR1 SGHRS, CDR2 YFSETQ. The CDR3 totals 14 residues. CDR3 in DNA: TGCGCCAGCAGCGTTCCCGACTTGACAGATACGCAGTATTTT. This codes for CASSVPDLTDTQYF.

The CDR3, as DNA: TGTGCCAGCAGCTCAAGGACAGCCATTTACTCTGGGGCCAACGTCCTGACTTTC. Translation gives CASSSRTAIYSGANVLTF. The rearrangement joins TRBV7-2 to TRBJ2-6, with D possibly matching TRBD1 (6 bases). The CDR3 has 18 residues. V was cut by 4 bases and J by 0 bases, with 16 bases left in between. Germline V gene sequence: CDR1 SGHTA, CDR2 FQGNSA.

The chain has TRBV4-2 and TRBJ1-2; D is unclear. Trimming removed 4 bases at V and 2 bases at J, with 20 bases between. The germline V gene has CDR1 LGHNA and CDR2 YNFKEQ. CDR3 length: 17 amino acids. The CDR3 sequence: CASSLLGEGFRNYGYTF. The CDR3, as DNA: TGTGCCAGCAGCCTATTAGGAGAGGGCTTCAGAAACTATGGCTACACCTTC.

DNA for the CDR3: TGTGCCAGCAGCTTGTTACGCCAGGGGATGGTCCTGGCCGGGGAGCTGTTTTTT. Translating it yields CASSLLRQGMVLAGELFF. The rearrangement uses TRBV5-6 and TRBJ2-2, with TRBD1 as a possible D gene (6 bases). Germline V gene lookup returns CDR1 SGHDT and CDR2 YYEEEE. The CDR3 sequence is 18 residues long. Trimming left V 1 base short and J 6 bases short, with 22 bases between.

This clone was observed a handful of times. The chain carries TRBV18 and TRBJ1-1; possible D gene TRBD1, 5 bases. Trimming took 4 bases from V and 3 from J, leaving 21 bases between them. The CDR3 totals 17 residues. Germline CDR1 reads KGHSH; CDR2 reads LQKENI. CDR3 nucleotide sequence: TGTGCCAGCTCACACGAAATCTATAGGGGAGGGGACACTGAAGCTTTCTTT. Protein: CASSHEIYRGGDTEAFF. The full variable domain, in which reference TRBV18 and TRBJ1-1 provide the parts outside the CDR3, is NAGVMQNPRHLVRRRGQEARLRCSPMKGHSHVYWYRQLPEEGLKFMVYLQKENIIDESGMPKERFSAEFPKEGPSILRIQQVVRGDSAAYFCASSHEIYRGGDTEAFFGQGTRLTVV.

The rearrangement joins TRBV28 to TRBJ1-2; 7 nucleotides agree with TRBD1. J was trimmed by 5 bases and V by 1 base; bases with no gene match: 1. The CDR3 is 13 amino acids. From germline, CDR1 is MDHEN and CDR2 SYDVKM. CDR3 nucleotides: TGTGCCAGCAGTTTATCGGACAGGTATGGCTACACCTTC. This translates into CASSLSDRYGYTF.

The chain has TRBV5-1 and TRBJ2-1; 9 bases align to TRBD2. The germline gives CDR1 SGHRS, CDR2 YFSETQ. The CDR3 runs to 16 residues. V was clipped by 0 bases and J by 3 bases; unmatched bases: 4. This CDR3 reads CASSLGSGRNYNEQFF. The CDR3 region has the DNA TGCGCCAGCAGCTTGGGGAGCGGGAGGAACTACAATGAGCAGTTCTTC.

V is TRBV5-1 and J is TRBJ2-1, with 11 bases aligning to TRBD2. CDR1 SGHRS and CDR2 YFSETQ come from the germline V gene. The CDR3 totals 15 residues. V shed 6 bases and J 4 bases; nucleotides not matched to a gene: 6. The CDR3 reads CASKPSGGPYNEQFF. CDR3 nucleotide sequence: TGCGCCAGCAAACCTAGCGGGGGGCCATACAATGAGCAGTTCTTC.

The J gene is TRBJ2-2, the V gene TRBV7-3; 7 nucleotides agree with TRBD1. This CDR3 spans 15 amino acids. In germline, CDR1 is SGHTA, CDR2 FQGTGA. The junction had 7 bases not matched to a gene; V was cut back by 4 bases and J by 5 bases. This chain's CDR3 is CASSSTGAGTGELFF. The CDR3 bases are TGTGCCAGCAGCTCCACAGGGGCAGGGACCGGGGAGCTGTTTTTT. Supplemented by reference TRBV7-3 and TRBJ2-2, the full variable domain reads GAGVSQTPSNKVTEKGKYVELRCDPISGHTALYWYRQSLGQGPEFLIYFQGTGAADDSGLPNDRFFAVRPEGSVSTLKIQRTERGDSAVYLCASSSTGAGTGELFFGEGSRLTVL.

This clone was picked up one time. This rearrangement joins TRBV19 to TRBJ1-3; D gene unclear. Germline values: CDR1 LNHDA, CDR2 SQIVND (reference sequence). V was pared by 5 bases and J by 0 bases, with 17 bases between. This CDR3 comprises 17 residues. CDR3 protein: CASSLQTTAVSGNTIYF. CDR3 nucleotides: TGTGCCAGTAGTCTCCAAACAACAGCGGTCTCTGGAAACACCATATATTTT.

On this clone: The sample contains more than one DNA sequence encoding this CDR3. This chain links TRBV5-4 with TRBJ2-1; 8 bases fit TRBD1. This CDR3 comprises 16 residues. V gave up 0 bases and J gave up 2 bases; unmatched junction bases: 4. Germline V gene data show CDR1 as SGHNT and CDR2 as YYREEE (reference sequence). CDR3 loop: CASSLAPGGAYNEQFF. The DNA of the CDR3 is TGTGCCAGCAGCTTGGCCCCAGGGGGCGCCTACAATGAGCAGTTCTTC.

This chain joins TRBV29-1 and TRBJ2-7, with a possible D match to TRBD1 (6 bases). The CDR3 runs 14 residues. Trimming took off 4 bases at V and 0 bases at J, with 13 bases between the two ends. Looked up from germline, CDR1 is SQVTM and CDR2 is ANQGSEA. CDR3 nucleotide sequence: TGCAGCGTTGGAGGGGCAGGGGTCTCCTACGAGCAGTACTTC. Encoded protein: CSVGGAGVSYEQYF.

The rearrangement uses TRBV13 and TRBJ2-1; D gene unclear. Trimming removed 4 bases at V and 1 base at J, with 14 bases between. The CDR3 covers 16 residues. From germline, CDR1 is PRHDT and CDR2 FYEKMQ (reference sequence). The CDR3 loop reads CASSSLAAESYNEQFF. CDR3 in DNA: TGTGCCAGCAGCTCCTTGGCGGCGGAATCCTACAATGAGCAGTTCTTC.

The table lists this clone with a few counts. The chain has TRBV5-5 and TRBJ2-2, with 7 bases matching TRBD1. Germline trimming cut 2 bases from V and 7 bases from J; bases unmatched to any gene: 8. The germline CDR1 and CDR2 sequences are SGHKS and YYEKEE (reference sequence). There are 15 residues in the CDR3. CDR3 coding DNA: TGTGCCAGCAGCTTACGACAGGGCTCGGTCGGGGAGCTGTTTTTT. This encodes CASSLRQGSVGELFF.

This chain uses TRBV12-5 with TRBJ2-3; 12 bases align to TRBD2. CDR3 length: 16 amino acids. The V gene end was trimmed by 3 bases and the J gene end by 2 bases; junction bases not matched to a gene: 3. Germline CDR1 reads LGHNT; CDR2 reads FRNRAP. The CDR3 sequence: CASGLGLAGNTDTQYF. CDR3 coding DNA: TGTGCTAGTGGTTTAGGACTAGCGGGAAACACAGATACGCAGTATTTT.

The J gene is TRBJ2-2, the V gene TRBV7-8; D may be TRBD1 (5 bases). Germline V gives CDR1 SGHVS, CDR2 FQNEAQ. The germline V and J ends were trimmed by 8 bases and 1 base, with 14 bases remaining between them. The CDR3 consists of 15 residues. CDR3 sequence (DNA): TGTGCCAGCGCCAAATGGGGCAAGAACACCGGGGAGCTGTTTTTT. Residues: CASAKWGKNTGELFF.

The chain employs TRBV18 and TRBJ1-1, with TRBD1 as a possible D gene (5 bases). V gave up 2 bases and J gave up 5 bases, with 9 bases separating them. The CDR3 has 13 amino acids. CDR1 and CDR2 from the germline V gene are KGHSH and LQKENI. The CDR3 bases are TGTGCCAGCTCACCAACCAGGGATACTGAAGCTTTCTTT. Translating it yields CASSPTRDTEAFF.